The 21 T cell receptor beta chains presented below share a single source sample, sequenced in a study of CD8 T cells in Susac syndrome. Random hexamers were used to reverse transcribe an amount of about 0.45 to 1 ug RNA. TCRdb redid the calling of the immunoSEQ multiplex PCR reads with MiXCR, one entry per CDR3 protein. The sample lists about 200,000 distinct CDR3 sequences; about 95% were seen once. The sample taken for sequencing was CD4+ T cells from PBMCs. The receptors originated from a human donor in good health.

The CDR3 coding sequence is TGTGCCAGCAGCTTAGGTCCTAGGGGGAGCTCCTACGAGCAGTACTTC. This codes for CASSLGPRGSSYEQYF. This chain uses TRBV7-7 with TRBJ2-7; possibly TRBD1 for D (6 bases). Trimming left V 1 base short and J 0 bases short, with 13 bases between. This CDR3 has 16 residues. Germline-derived CDR1 and CDR2 are SSHAT and FNYEAQ (reference sequence). Variable domain in full (rest from reference TRBV7-7 and TRBJ2-7): GAGVSQSPRYKVTKRGQDVTLRCDPISSHATLYWYQQALGQGPEFLTYFNYEAQPDKSGLPSDRFSAERPEGSISTLTIQRTEQRDSAMYRCASSLGPRGSSYEQYFGPGTRLTVT.

This chain connects TRBV18 to TRBJ2-5, with D uncertain. V was cut by 0 bases and J by 5 bases, with 10 bases left in between. CDR1 KGHSH and CDR2 LQKENI come from the germline V gene. The CDR3 is made up of 14 amino acids. This CDR3 is CASSPPSVGETQYF. The CDR3 nucleotides are TGTGCCAGCTCACCACCCTCCGTGGGGGAGACCCAGTACTTC.

This clonotype was seen just once. The CDR3 DNA sequence: TGTGCCAGCAGTGCACCTACAGGGGTCAATCAGCCCCAGCATTTT. Translating gives CASSAPTGVNQPQHF. The V call is TRBV2, the J call TRBJ1-5, with 7 bases matching TRBD1. This CDR3 region has 15 residues. Looked up from germline, CDR1 is SNHLY and CDR2 is FYNNEI. The V and J ends lost 4 bases and 3 bases, in that order; junction bases with no gene match: 6. Complete variable domain (other parts from reference TRBV2 and TRBJ1-5): EPEVTQTPSHQVTQMGQEVILRCVPISNHLYFYWYRQILGQKVEFLVSFYNNEISEKSEIFDDQFSVERPDGSNFTLKIRSTKLEDSAMYFCASSAPTGVNQPQHFGDGTRLSIL.

V usage is TRBV29-1 and J usage is TRBJ2-7; tentatively, D is TRBD1 or TRBD2 (5 bases each). Germline V gene sequence: CDR1 SQVTM, CDR2 ANQGSEA. This CDR3 is built from 13 residues. With 1 base removed from V and 6 bases from J, the gap between germline ends came to 13 bases. CDR3 amino acids: CSVEAFRDGEQYF. CDR3 nucleotide sequence: TGCAGCGTTGAAGCCTTCCGGGACGGCGAGCAGTACTTC.

The chain joins TRBV30 to TRBJ1-1, with a tentative D call TRBD1 (5 bases). The CDR3 spans 12 residues. The V gene lost 3 bases and the J gene lost 5 bases, with 10 bases spanning the gap. The V gene's germline CDR1 is GTSNPN and CDR2 SVGIG (reference sequence). CDR3 sequence reads: CAWRRGSTEAFF. CDR3 DNA: TGTGCCTGGAGGAGGGGAAGTACTGAAGCTTTCTTT.

The V gene is TRBV18, the J gene TRBJ2-7; a weak D match, TRBD1 (5 bases). CDR1 and CDR2 from the germline V gene are KGHSH and LQKENI. This CDR3 comprises 15 residues. Trimming left V 2 bases short and J 3 bases short, with 14 bases between. The CDR3 region has the DNA TGTGCCAGCTCACCAGACAGAGTTCAAGACTACGAGCAGTACTTC. Its translation: CASSPDRVQDYEQYF.

This clonotype was detected once. The chain employs TRBV18 and TRBJ1-1; D perhaps matches TRBD1 (5 bases). Trimming took off 1 base at V and 0 bases at J, with 15 bases between the two ends. The CDR3 has 17 residues. Germline V gene data show CDR1 as KGHSH and CDR2 as LQKENI. The CDR3, as DNA: TGTGCCAGCTCACCACAACAGGTGTCCAACATGAACACTGAAGCTTTCTTT. Its translation: CASSPQQVSNMNTEAFF.

The chain couples TRBV15 to TRBJ1-2; D gene ambiguous. CDR1 is LNHNV, CDR2 YYDKDF, per germline (reference sequence). With 0 bases removed from V and 4 bases from J, the gap between germline ends came to 18 bases. The CDR3 sequence is 17 residues long. The CDR3 protein is CATSRDRPDWFLYGYTF. The CDR3 DNA follows: TGTGCCACCAGCAGAGACCGACCAGATTGGTTTCTCTATGGCTACACCTTC.

The chain recombines TRBV6-1 with TRBJ2-1; TRBD2 matches 9 bases. Germline CDR1 is MNHNS and CDR2 is SASEGT. V dropped 7 bases and J dropped 4; count of bases not matched to a gene: 11. CDR3 size: 16 residues. The CDR3 loop reads CASTPVSGRRYNEQFF. The CDR3 DNA reads as TGTGCCAGCACCCCCGTTAGCGGGAGAAGATACAATGAGCAGTTCTTC.

The chain combines TRBV7-8 with TRBJ2-7; D possibly corresponds to TRBD2 (5 bases). The V end lost 5 bases, the J end lost 4 bases, and 9 bases lay between the germline ends. CDR1 SGHVS and CDR2 FQNEAQ come from the germline V gene. There are 12 residues in the CDR3. CDR3 nucleotide sequence: TGTGCCAGCAGCCCTCAGCGGTACGAGCAGTACGTC. Its translation: CASSPQRYEQYV.

The rearrangement joins TRBV28 to TRBJ2-3; D unresolved. V lost 5 bases and J 6 bases, leaving 9 bases between the germline ends. Germline CDR1 and CDR2: MDHEN and SYDVKM. The CDR3 is 12 residues long. The CDR3: CASSRSLDTQYF. The CDR3 DNA is TGTGCCAGCAGTCGATCCTTGGATACGCAGTATTTT. Supplemented by reference TRBV28 and TRBJ2-3, the full variable domain reads DVKVTQSSRYLVKRTGEKVFLECVQDMDHENMFWYRQDPGLGLRLIYFSYDVKMKEKGDIPEGYSVSREKKERFSLILESASTNQTSMYLCASSRSLDTQYFGPGTRLTVL.

The V gene is TRBV9, the J gene TRBJ2-1; 8 nucleotides match TRBD2. Germline CDR1 is SGDLS and CDR2 is YYNGEE. Trimming cost V 0 bases and J 6 bases; bases outside gene matches: 8. The CDR3 totals 16 residues. The CDR3 sequence is CASSVVFAGGVNEQFF. CDR3 nucleotides: TGTGCCAGCAGCGTAGTGTTTGCGGGGGGCGTCAATGAGCAGTTCTTC.

The J gene is TRBJ2-7, the V gene TRBV6-5; TRBD2 matches 14 bases. In germline, CDR1 is MNHEY, CDR2 SVGAGI. The length of the CDR3 is 15 residues. V was pared by 6 bases and J by 7 bases, with 8 bases of the junction left unmatched. The DNA for the CDR3 is TGTGCCAGCAGGTCCGGGACTAGCGGGAGAGAAGAGCAGTACGTC. Translation gives CASRSGTSGREEQYV.

V and J are TRBV4-3 and TRBJ1-4; tentative D call: TRBD1 (5 bases). Germline V gene lookup returns CDR1 LGHNA and CDR2 YSLEER. The V end lost 1 base, the J end lost 6 bases, and 12 bases lay between the germline ends. The CDR3 contains 15 residues. In nucleotides, the CDR3 is TGCGCCAGCAGCCAAGTGGGACGCTTCGATGAAAAACTGTTTTTT. It translates to CASSQVGRFDEKLFF.

This clonotype appeared a single time. The chain combines TRBV29-1 with TRBJ1-2, with TRBD1 identical over 8 bases. Germline CDR1 SQVTM, CDR2 ANQGSEA. V lost 6 bases, J lost 3 bases, and 12 bases stayed unmatched. The CDR3 is 15 residues long. This chain's CDR3 is CSVGVGQGGDYGYTF. CDR3 sequence (DNA): TGCAGCGTGGGGGTAGGACAGGGCGGTGACTATGGCTACACCTTC.

V gene TRBV24-1 combines with J gene TRBJ2-1, with TRBD1 identical over 7 bases. Germline lookup yields CDR1 KGHDR and CDR2 SFDVKD. The junction had 5 bases not matched to a gene; V was cut back by 3 bases and J by 4 bases. There are 15 residues in the CDR3. The CDR3 DNA sequence: TGTGCCACCAGTGATGGCGGACAGGTATACAATGAGCAGTTCTTC. Encoded protein: CATSDGGQVYNEQFF.

The rearrangement links TRBV9 to TRBJ1-2, with a possible D match to TRBD1 (6 bases). Germline lookup yields CDR1 SGDLS and CDR2 YYNGEE. The CDR3 totals 13 residues. V was pared by 0 bases and J by 3 bases, with 6 bases between. The CDR3 nucleotides read TGTGCCAGCAGCGTAGACAGGGACTATGGCTACACCTTC. This gives the protein CASSVDRDYGYTF.

This clonotype occurred once. CDR3 DNA: TGTGCCAGCAGCCAAGAACGGGCAGGGGGAACTGAAGCTTTCTTT. Amino acid sequence: CASSQERAGGTEAFF. The V call is TRBV3-1, the J call TRBJ1-1; 7 bases agree with TRBD1. The V and J ends lost 0 bases and 5 bases, in that order; junction bases with no gene match: 6. The CDR3 is 15 amino acids. Germline lookup yields CDR1 LGHDT and CDR2 YNNKEL (reference sequence). Variable domain in full (rest from reference TRBV3-1 and TRBJ1-1): DTAVSQTPKYLVTQMGNDKSIKCEQNLGHDTMYWYKQDSKKFLKIMFSYNNKELIINETVPNRFSPKSPDKAHLNLHINSLELGDSAVYFCASSQERAGGTEAFFGQGTRLTVV.

The CDR3 nucleotides are TGCAGTGCTAGACGGCCTATAAATCAGCCCCAGCATTTT. Its translation: CSARRPINQPQHF. V gene TRBV20-1 combines with J gene TRBJ1-5; D is unresolved. Germline V lookup: CDR1 DFQATT, CDR2 SNEGSKA (reference sequence). Trimming removed 2 bases from V and 4 bases from J, with 9 bases in between. The CDR3 totals 13 residues.

The chain combines TRBV20-1 with TRBJ2-5; 9 bases map to TRBD2. Germline CDR1 reads DFQATT; CDR2 reads SNEGSKA (reference sequence). V dropped 6 bases and J dropped 5; count of bases not matched to a gene: 13. The CDR3 extends over 15 amino acids. This chain's CDR3 is CSAEHILAGDETQYF. CDR3 DNA: TGCAGTGCCGAACACATCTTAGCGGGAGATGAGACCCAGTACTTC.

The rearrangement joins TRBV2 to TRBJ1-5; no clear D gene. The V and J ends lost 6 bases and 9 bases respectively, with 18 bases between them. This CDR3 region has 14 residues. Germline loops: CDR1 SNHLY, CDR2 FYNNEI. In nucleotides, the CDR3 is TGTGCCAGCAGCCAAGGGCTCCGATCCCCGCCCCAGCATTTT. Translated: CASSQGLRSPPQHF.